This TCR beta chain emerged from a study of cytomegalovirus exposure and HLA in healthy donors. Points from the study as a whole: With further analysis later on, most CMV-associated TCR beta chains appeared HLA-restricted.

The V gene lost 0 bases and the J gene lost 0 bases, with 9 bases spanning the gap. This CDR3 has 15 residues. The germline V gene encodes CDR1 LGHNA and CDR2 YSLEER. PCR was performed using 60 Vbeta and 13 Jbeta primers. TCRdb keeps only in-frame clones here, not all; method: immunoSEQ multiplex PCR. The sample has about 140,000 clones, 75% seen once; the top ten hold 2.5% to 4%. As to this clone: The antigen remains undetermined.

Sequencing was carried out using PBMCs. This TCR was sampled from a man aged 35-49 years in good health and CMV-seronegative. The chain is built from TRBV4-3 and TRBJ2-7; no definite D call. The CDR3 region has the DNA TGCGCCAGCAGCCAAGATTTTTCTAACTCCTACGAGCAGTACTTC. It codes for CASSQDFSNSYEQYF.